The present TCR beta chain was sequenced within a study of CD8 T cells in Susac syndrome. Study findings and constraints: The study's TCR sequencing and HLA analysis drew on a certain number of individuals. That number was acknowledged as relatively small.

The RNA input was roughly 0.45 to 1 ug, and it was reverse transcribed with random hexamers. Multiplex immunoSEQ PCR targeted 54 Vbeta and 13 Jbeta TCR beta segments. In TCRdb, the immunoSEQ multiplex PCR reads were re-called with MiXCR into one record per CDR3 protein. Of about 120,000 distinct CDR3 sequences listed, about 93% are singletons. Germline V gene sequence: CDR1 SQVTM, CDR2 ANQGSEA. Trimming at V came to 3 bases and at J to 5 bases, leaving 7 bases not matched to a gene. The CDR3 sequence is 15 residues long. About this clonotype: Its matching antigen is unknown.

The receptor's source is a human donor in good health. The sample comprised CD4+ T cells from PBMCs. The chain combines TRBV29-1 with TRBJ2-5; 12 nucleotides line up with TRBD2. The CDR3 region has the DNA TGCAGCGTTGAGGGACTAGCGGGTTTGCGGGAGACCCAGTACTTC. Amino acid sequence: CSVEGLAGLRETQYF.